These 7 T cell receptor beta chains were all obtained from the same sample, sequenced in a study of blood T cell dynamics during melanoma immunotherapy. Time point denoted: pre-treatment baseline. The method was immunoSEQ multiplex PCR; TCRdb's version includes in-frame clones alone and lacks a portion of them. This table holds around 11,000 clones, roughly 80% found once. The sequenced sample was blood, obtained from a patient treated with checkpoint blockade. The receptors stem from a human donor with melanoma.

The genes are TRBV7-2 and TRBJ2-5; D unresolved. The ends were cut back, 4 bases at V and 1 base at J, with 4 bases in the middle. Germline values: CDR1 SGHTA, CDR2 FQGNSA. The CDR3 runs 12 residues. CDR3 nucleotide sequence: TGTGCCAGCAGCTCCTTCCAAGAGACCCAGTACTTC. Protein product: CASSSFQETQYF.

The J gene is TRBJ2-1, the V gene TRBV29-1; D is possibly TRBD1 or TRBD2 (5 bases each). Trimming removed 8 bases from V and 9 bases from J, with 14 bases in between. Germline V gene sequence: CDR1 SQVTM, CDR2 ANQGSEA. CDR3 length: 11 amino acids. CDR3 loop: CSSGRGGEQFF. In DNA, the CDR3 is TGCAGCTCTGGGCGTGGGGGTGAGCAGTTCTTC.

This clone occurred a few times. This chain links TRBV4-1 with TRBJ1-5; perhaps TRBD1 as D (6 bases). The CDR3 totals 15 residues. Germline CDR1 and CDR2: MGHRA and YSYEKL. The germline V and J ends were trimmed by 3 bases and 2 bases, with 11 bases remaining between them. CDR3 nucleotide sequence: TGCGCCAGCAGCCACACGGACAGTCGCAATCAGCCCCAGCATTTT. This translates into CASSHTDSRNQPQHF.

The chain carries TRBV5-1 and TRBJ2-1; D might be TRBD1 or TRBD2, each matching 6 bases. Trimming stripped 4 bases from V and 7 bases from J, with 9 bases between. Germline-derived CDR1 and CDR2 are SGHRS and YFSETQ. The CDR3 has 12 amino acids. CDR3 sequence (DNA): TGCGCCAGCAGCATAGGGGGGAATGAGCAGTTCTTC. It specifies CASSIGGNEQFF.

V and J are TRBV9 and TRBJ1-2; tentatively, D is TRBD1 (6 bases). This CDR3 contains 15 residues. Germline V lookup: CDR1 SGDLS, CDR2 YYNGEE. V lost 3 bases, J lost 4 bases, and 16 bases lay in between. The CDR3 reads CASSAPGGLGYGYTF. CDR3 bases: TGTGCCAGCAGCGCCCCCGGGGGGCTGGGCTATGGCTACACCTTC.

The CDR3 coding sequence is TGTGCCAGCAGTGCAGCGGGGGTGGCCTACGAGCAGTACGTC. Protein: CASSAAGVAYEQYV. The rearrangement links TRBV6-6 to TRBJ2-7; 8 bases align to TRBD2. CDR1 is MNHNY and CDR2 is SVGAGI in the germline V gene (reference sequence). Trimming cost V 5 bases and J 2 bases; bases outside gene matches: 5. The CDR3 runs 14 residues.

The CDR3 loop reads CASSFARRNTEAFF. Written as DNA, the CDR3 is TGTGCCAGCAGTTTTGCTCGGCGGAACACTGAAGCTTTCTTT. V is TRBV28 and J is TRBJ1-1; no definite D call. Trimming left V 3 bases short and J 1 base short, with 9 bases between. CDR3 size: 14 residues. CDR1 and CDR2 from the germline V gene are MDHEN and SYDVKM.